These T cell receptor beta chains were read from a single sample in a study of blood T cells in healthy people across ages. TCRdb reprocessed the 5' RACE reads with MiXCR, giving one entry per CDR3 protein. The sample has 850,000 or so distinct CDR3 sequences, more than 25% seen once. The sample comprised blood. All receptors derive from a woman older than 75 in good health. Both conserved end residues are part of each CDR3. A D gene is named only where the DNA matches it firmly. Size is omitted from some rows. Given values are once, few, many or a class for expanded clones.

d_gene	abundance	j_gene	v_gene	CDR3aa	CDR3nt
-	few	TRBJ1-5	TRBV28	CASSGPVPNQPQHF	TGTGCCAGCAGCGGCCCCGTACCGAATCAGCCCCAGCATTTT
TRBD2	many	TRBJ2-1	TRBV7-4	CASSLTGGAGNEQFF	TGTGCCAGCAGCTTAACCGGGGGGGCTGGGAATGAGCAGTTCTTC
TRBD2	many	TRBJ2-1	TRBV20-1	CSARVSSGGLNEQFF	TGCAGTGCTAGAGTATCTAGCGGGGGGCTCAATGAGCAGTTCTTC
TRBD1	-	TRBJ1-3	TRBV7-2	CASRLNPTGAHTIYF	TGTGCCAGCAGGTTGAACCCGACAGGGGCACACACCATATATTTT
TRBD2	many	TRBJ2-1	TRBV20-1	CSARLAGGVNEQFF	TGCAGTGCTAGATTAGCGGGGGGGGTCAATGAGCAGTTCTTC
-	few	TRBJ2-6	TRBV4-3	CASSQLLGPGANVLTF	TGCGCCAGCAGCCAGTTATTGGGGCCTGGGGCCAACGTCCTGACTTTC
-	-	TRBJ2-5	TRBV7-7	CASSPTRGIGETQYF	TGTGCTAGCAGCCCGACAAGGGGAATAGGGGAGACCCAGTACTTC
-	-	TRBJ1-5	TRBV4-1	CASSQEGLGNRPQHF	TGCGCCAGCAGCCAAGAAGGGTTGGGCAATCGGCCCCAGCATTTT
TRBD1	many	TRBJ2-7	TRBV3-1	CASSLSTGAGREQYF	TGTGCCAGCAGCCTCTCGACAGGGGCGGGTAGAGAGCAGTACTTC
-	-	TRBJ2-3	TRBV4-3	CASSQGVRARDTQYF	TGCGCCAGCAGCCAAGGTGTGAGGGCACGAGATACGCAGTATTTT
-	many	TRBJ2-7	TRBV7-2	CASSLTPKGEQYF	TGTGCCAGCAGCTTAACTCCCAAGGGCGAGCAGTACTTC
TRBD1	few	TRBJ1-2	TRBV6-6	CASSYLPDRSYGYTF	TGTGCCAGCAGTTACTTGCCGGACAGGAGCTATGGCTACACCTTC
-	many	TRBJ1-6	TRBV20-1	CSARGSDISPLHF	TGCAGTGCTAGAGGCAGCGATATTTCACCCCTCCACTTT
TRBD1	few	TRBJ1-4	TRBV7-9	CASSAQGASNEKLFF	TGTGCCAGCAGCGCCCAGGGGGCGAGTAATGAAAAACTGTTTTTT
-	few	TRBJ1-2	TRBV28	CAGTIPGTENYGYTF	TGTGCCGGCACCATCCCCGGGACGGAGAACTATGGCTACACCTTC
-	-	TRBJ2-5	TRBV6-2/TRBV6-3	CVSSYLPSWGSETQYF	TGTGTCAGCAGTTACTTGCCGTCATGGGGCTCAGAGACCCAGTACTTC
-	-	TRBJ1-1	TRBV12-3/TRBV12-4	CASSLTGNAEAFF	TGTGCCAGCAGTTTAACAGGGAACGCTGAAGCTTTCTTT
TRBD1	-	TRBJ1-6	TRBV11-2	CASSPGDRRFSPLHF	TGTGCCAGCAGCCCAGGGGACAGGAGATTTTCACCCCTCCACTTT
-	-	TRBJ2-5	TRBV6-1	CASSQGGWETQYF	TGTGCCAGCAGTCAAGGCGGATGGGAGACCCAGTACTTC
TRBD1	-	TRBJ1-6	TRBV9	CAGTRQGTSSYNSPLHF	TGTGCCGGCACCCGACAGGGTACGAGCTCCTATAATTCACCCCTCCACTTT
-	few	TRBJ2-6	TRBV29-1	CSVGSASAGANVLTF	TGCAGCGTTGGGTCAGCATCGGCTGGGGCCAACGTCCTGACTTTC
-	-	TRBJ1-1	TRBV20-1	CSARQRGNTEAFF	TGCAGTGCTAGGCAGAGGGGGAACACTGAAGCTTTCTTT
-	-	TRBJ1-2	TRBV3-1	CASSQGGRGANYGYTF	TGTGCCAGCAGCCAAGGGGGGAGGGGAGCTAACTATGGCTACACCTTC
TRBD1	many	TRBJ1-2	TRBV7-2	CASSPGQGQFPYGYTF	TGTGCCAGCAGCCCCGGACAGGGCCAGTTTCCCTATGGCTACACCTTC
-	-	TRBJ1-5	TRBV12-3/TRBV12-4	CASTRGRLPQHF	TGTGCCAGCACCCGGGGAAGATTGCCCCAGCATTTT
-	many	TRBJ2-6	TRBV7-2	CASSLTPSGANVLTF	TGTGCCAGCAGCTTAACACCCTCTGGGGCCAACGTCCTGACTTTC
TRBD1	-	TRBJ2-1	TRBV27	CASRGQGALTTGEQFF	TGTGCCAGCAGAGGGCAGGGGGCTTTAACGACGGGTGAGCAGTTCTTC
-	-	TRBJ1-2	TRBV27	CASSLVRGRDGYTF	TGTGCCAGCAGTTTGGTCCGGGGGCGGGACGGCTACACCTTC
-	many	TRBJ2-5	TRBV6-1	CASRDSNYPKQYF	TGTGCCAGCAGGGACAGTAATTACCCAAAGCAGTACTTC
-	-	TRBJ1-5	TRBV19	CASTLVVGHVQPQHF	TGTGCCAGTACATTAGTGGTAGGGCACGTGCAGCCCCAGCATTTT
-	-	TRBJ2-1	TRBV29-1	CSAQGSCNGQFF	TGCAGCGCGCAGGGGTCCTGCAATGGGCAGTTCTTC
-	many	TRBJ1-4	TRBV4-1	CASSQTGWTNEKLFF	TGCGCCAGCAGCCAAACGGGGTGGACTAATGAAAAACTGTTTTTT
-	-	TRBJ2-6	TRBV5-5	CASTSGGVANVLSF	TGTGCCAGCACCTCGGGTGGGGTAGCCAACGTCCTGTCTTTC
-	few	TRBJ2-3	TRBV5-8	CASSLGLRPGDGDTQYF	TGTGCCAGCAGCTTGGGACTTCGTCCCGGGGATGGAGATACGCAGTATTTT
TRBD2	few	TRBJ2-7	TRBV6-2/TRBV6-3	CASIPAFGLAGRGEQYF	TGTGCCAGCATCCCCGCATTCGGACTAGCGGGACGTGGTGAGCAGTACTTC
-	-	TRBJ2-2	TRBV9	CASSVGHTAGELFF	TGTGCCAGCAGCGTGGGACATACGGCCGGGGAGCTGTTTTTT
TRBD1	many	TRBJ2-3	TRBV20-1	CSASRQGKADTQYF	TGCAGTGCTTCCCGACAGGGGAAGGCAGATACGCAGTATTTT
TRBD2	many	TRBJ2-1	TRBV4-2	CASSQVSRTSGGGNEQFF	TGTGCCAGCAGCCAAGTGTCCCGGACTAGCGGGGGGGGTAATGAGCAGTTCTTC
-	many	TRBJ2-5	TRBV11-2	CASSLVGQRWTQYF	TGTGCCAGCAGCTTAGTCGGGCAGCGGTGGACCCAGTACTTC
TRBD1	many	TRBJ2-7	TRBV20-1	CSARRQGYEQYF	TGCAGTGCTAGAAGACAGGGCTACGAGCAGTACTTC
-	-	TRBJ1-1	TRBV7-9	CASSLVEGRVWGDTEAFF	TGTGCCAGCAGCTTAGTGGAGGGGCGGGTTTGGGGGGACACTGAAGCTTTCTTT
TRBD2	many	TRBJ2-4	TRBV20-1	CSAVSGLGSDIQYF	TGCAGTGCCGTTTCGGGACTAGGGAGTGACATTCAGTACTTC
TRBD2	-	TRBJ2-1	TRBV29-1	CSVEVPSGYNEQFF	TGCAGCGTTGAAGTTCCTAGCGGTTACAATGAGCAGTTCTTC
TRBD1	few	TRBJ2-2	TRBV5-1	CASSLAGQVLNTGELFF	TGCGCCAGCAGCTTGGCGGGACAGGTGCTGAACACCGGGGAGCTGTTTTTT
-	many	TRBJ1-2	TRBV12-3/TRBV12-4	CASSLRPGANYGYTF	TGTGCCAGCAGTTTAAGGCCGGGGGCGAACTATGGCTACACCTTC
-	many	TRBJ2-7	TRBV7-2	CASSLDWAGEQYF	TGTGCCAGCAGCTTGGACTGGGCAGGTGAGCAGTACTTC
-	-	TRBJ1-4	TRBV27	CARSPRALGERNEKLFF	TGTGCCAGGTCCCCGAGAGCCTTAGGAGAAAGAAATGAAAAACTGTTTTTT
TRBD2	-	TRBJ2-3	TRBV7-3	CASSPQGTSGDTQYF	TGTGCCAGCAGCCCGCAGGGGACTAGCGGGGATACGCAGTATTTT